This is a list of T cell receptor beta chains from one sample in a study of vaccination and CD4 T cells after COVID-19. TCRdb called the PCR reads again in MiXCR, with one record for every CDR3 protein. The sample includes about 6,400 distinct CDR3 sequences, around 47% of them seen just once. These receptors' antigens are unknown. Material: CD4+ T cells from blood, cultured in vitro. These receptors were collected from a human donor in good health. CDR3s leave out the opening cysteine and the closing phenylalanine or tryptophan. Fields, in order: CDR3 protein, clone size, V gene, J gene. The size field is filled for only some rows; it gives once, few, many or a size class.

CDR3: ASGAGGSSSLDQPQH
size: NA
V: TRBV12-5
J: TRBJ1-5

CDR3: AIREGRVNTEAF
size: few
V: TRBV10-3
J: TRBJ1-1

CDR3: SASYGTGGNQPQH
size: few
V: TRBV20-1
J: TRBJ1-5

CDR3: SANRGGTEAF
size: NA
V: TRBV20-1
J: TRBJ1-1

CDR3: ASSPVGTGELF
size: few
V: TRBV6-1
J: TRBJ2-2

CDR3: SARDTEGSHYEQY
size: NA
V: TRBV20-1
J: TRBJ2-7

CDR3: SARIGTGIGQPQH
size: few
V: TRBV20-1
J: TRBJ1-5

CDR3: ASSNAYSNQPQH
size: few
V: TRBV6-2/TRBV6-3
J: TRBJ1-5

CDR3: ATSRAQGRTGELF
size: NA
V: TRBV15
J: TRBJ2-2

CDR3: ASSTPGTGLNQPQH
size: few
V: TRBV28
J: TRBJ1-5

CDR3: SAKGLWGQETQY
size: NA
V: TRBV20-1
J: TRBJ2-5

CDR3: SASLVQGANSPLH
size: few
V: TRBV20-1
J: TRBJ1-6

CDR3: ATSRDKSTGLAGNRYEQY
size: NA
V: TRBV15
J: TRBJ2-7

CDR3: ASRQVSNQPQH
size: NA
V: TRBV2
J: TRBJ1-5

CDR3: ASSQQRGQPQH
size: NA
V: TRBV6-1
J: TRBJ1-5

CDR3: ASSTNRGRELF
size: few
V: TRBV7-6
J: TRBJ2-2

CDR3: AFPAPSDEKLF
size: NA
V: TRBV30
J: TRBJ1-4

CDR3: ASTQLGGQETQY
size: few
V: TRBV6-1
J: TRBJ2-5

CDR3: ASSRGGASSYEQY
size: NA
V: TRBV27
J: TRBJ2-7

CDR3: ASSYGTGDGYT
size: few
V: TRBV7-9
J: TRBJ1-2

CDR3: ASSYGGNTGELF
size: NA
V: TRBV6-5
J: TRBJ2-2

CDR3: SARGIGSTAGANVLT
size: NA
V: TRBV20-1
J: TRBJ2-6

CDR3: ASSVGPAGTGDQPQH
size: NA
V: TRBV9
J: TRBJ1-5

CDR3: ASSPTESYGYT
size: NA
V: TRBV19
J: TRBJ1-2

CDR3: ASSLARGEQF
size: few
V: TRBV7-2
J: TRBJ2-1

CDR3: SARADGRSSPLH
size: NA
V: TRBV20-1
J: TRBJ1-6

CDR3: ASWRGILSGTDYNEQF
size: NA
V: TRBV21-1
J: TRBJ2-1

CDR3: AISEPGTGVAYNEQF
size: NA
V: TRBV10-3
J: TRBJ2-1

CDR3: ASSLVGFGTEAF
size: NA
V: TRBV7-9
J: TRBJ1-1

CDR3: ASSLAGGSSYEQY
size: NA
V: TRBV7-2
J: TRBJ2-7

CDR3: ASSPNGLGEAF
size: few
V: TRBV7-2
J: TRBJ1-1

CDR3: ASSGGGGSGNIQY
size: NA
V: TRBV5-6
J: TRBJ2-4

CDR3: AITADSDNSPLH
size: few
V: TRBV10-3
J: TRBJ1-6

CDR3: ASSGVGTGYGSGNTIY
size: NA
V: TRBV6-1
J: TRBJ1-3

CDR3: ASSYSIGYGGTEAF
size: NA
V: TRBV6-2/TRBV6-3
J: TRBJ1-1